This T cell receptor (beta chain) was obtained from a study of read filtering for tumor transcriptome and immune sequencing. This clonotype was counted ten times or more. The library was built from about 0.4 ug RNA with molecular barcoded adaptors for alpha/delta and beta/gamma chains. One entry per CDR3 protein, called by TCRdb with MiXCR from the reads. The data contain approximately 140,000 distinct CDR3 sequences, over 10% of them seen just once; the ten biggest clones take up about 8.6%. With V trimmed by 5 bases and J by 4 bases, 3 bases remained unmatched. This CDR3 has 13 amino acids. The germline gives CDR1 SQVTM, CDR2 ANQGSEA.

Sequencing used a population of CD138-negative cells sorted from bone marrow. The clonotype comes from a donor aged 40 or over with multiple myeloma. V and J are TRBV29-1 and TRBJ2-5; TRBD2 agrees at 11 bases. The CDR3 bases are TGCAGCGTTCTAGCGGGAGGTGGAGAGACCCAGTACTTC. This codes for CSVLAGGGETQYF.